These 32 T cell receptor beta chains were sequenced from one sample in a study of shared T cell receptors in the human thymus. Profiled with immunoSEQ multiplex PCR; TCRdb holds only in-frame clones, not every one. The data show around 340,000 clones, 95% seen once. The specimen was thymocytes. These receptors were taken from a human donor.

The chain has TRBV2 and TRBJ1-3; TRBD1 might be the D (5 bases). With 4 bases removed from V and 0 bases from J, the gap between germline ends came to 10 bases. Germline CDR1 SNHLY, CDR2 FYNNEI. The length of the CDR3 is 15 residues. The DNA of the CDR3 is TGTGCCAGCAGTGGGGGACCCTACTCTGGAAACACCATATATTTT. It yields the protein CASSGGPYSGNTIYF.

The chain links TRBV28 to TRBJ2-5; D is unresolved. Germline V gene lookup returns CDR1 MDHEN and CDR2 SYDVKM. The CDR3 has 11 residues. The germline V and J ends were trimmed by 6 bases and 4 bases, with 6 bases remaining between them. In DNA form, the CDR3 reads TGTGCCAGCAGGGGCCCAGAGACCCAGTACTTC. Amino acid sequence: CASRGPETQYF.

This clone was seen just once. The rearrangement uses TRBV28 and TRBJ1-1, with D uncertain. V gave up 3 bases and J gave up 0 bases, with 29 bases separating them. CDR1 MDHEN and CDR2 SYDVKM come from the germline V gene. CDR3 length: 21 amino acids. This chain's CDR3 is CASSLTPYLLSREALNTEAFF. DNA of the CDR3: TGTGCCAGCAGTTTGACCCCCTACCTCTTGTCCCGGGAAGCCCTGAACACTGAAGCTTTCTTT.

This chain links TRBV28 with TRBJ2-1, with 11 bases identical to TRBD2. Trimming removed 7 bases from V and 8 bases from J; junction bases left unmatched: 16. This CDR3 comprises 17 residues. Per germline, CDR1 MDHEN and CDR2 SYDVKM. The CDR3 DNA sequence: TGTGCCAGCAAAGGATCACGGACTAGCGGGTTGTTCTATGAGCAGTTCTTC. Translated: CASKGSRTSGLFYEQFF.

This clone appeared a single time. This sequence joins TRBV28 and TRBJ2-1, with D perhaps given as TRBD1 or TRBD2 (5 bases each). This CDR3 has 12 amino acids. Trimming shortened V by 7 bases and J by 15 bases, and 19 bases separated the two germline ends. Per germline, CDR1 MDHEN and CDR2 SYDVKM. This CDR3 is CASIPGPEGSFF. The CDR3, as DNA: TGTGCCAGCATCCCGGGGCCCGAGGGTTCGTTCTTC.

V gene TRBV28 combines with J gene TRBJ2-3; D not resolved. Germline loops: CDR1 MDHEN, CDR2 SYDVKM. This CDR3 contains 13 residues. V was clipped by 1 base and J by 5 bases, with 7 bases between them. The CDR3 protein is CASSLFARDTQYF. Here the CDR3 DNA reads TGTGCCAGCAGTTTATTCGCCAGAGATACGCAGTATTTT. The whole variable domain, filled in from reference TRBV28 and TRBJ2-3, reads DVKVTQSSRYLVKRTGEKVFLECVQDMDHENMFWYRQDPGLGLRLIYFSYDVKMKEKGDIPEGYSVSREKKERFSLILESASTNQTSMYLCASSLFARDTQYFGPGTRLTVL.

The chain recombines TRBV28 with TRBJ2-7; 8 bases are shared with TRBD2. The CDR3 length is 17 residues. Germline V lookup: CDR1 MDHEN, CDR2 SYDVKM. Trimming removed 6 bases from V and 4 bases from J; junction bases left unmatched: 17. CDR3 DNA: TGTGCCAGCAGGCCCATCTCGGGAGCGGGAGATCTTTACGAGCAGTACTTC. Amino acid sequence: CASRPISGAGDLYEQYF.

The rearrangement links TRBV6-5 to TRBJ1-2; weak D call: TRBD1 (6 bases). Trimming cost V 0 bases and J 2 bases, with 7 bases left between them. The length of the CDR3 is 14 residues. CDR1 and CDR2 from the germline V gene are MNHEY and SVGAGI. The CDR3 reads CASSYSQGNYGYTF. The CDR3 nucleotides are TGTGCCAGCAGTTACTCCCAGGGGAACTATGGCTACACCTTC.

The gene calls are TRBV5-1 and TRBJ2-2; 12 bases line up with TRBD2. Germline V CDR1 and CDR2: SGHRS, YFSETQ. V trimming: 3 bases; J trimming: 0 bases; junction bases outside the gene matches: 9. The CDR3 totals 19 residues. In DNA, the CDR3 is TGCGCCAGCAGCTCACTACCGGGACTAGCGGGCGCGAACACCGGGGAGCTGTTTTTT. Its protein product is CASSSLPGLAGANTGELFF.

V is TRBV27 and J is TRBJ2-7, with D perhaps matching TRBD1 (5 bases). Germline assignment: CDR1 MNHEY and CDR2 SMNVEV (reference sequence). Trimming took off 2 bases at V and 3 bases at J, with 5 bases between the two ends. The CDR3 contains 12 residues. The DNA of the CDR3 is TGTGCCAGCAGTTTAACAGGCTACGAGCAGTACTTC. This codes for CASSLTGYEQYF.

The chain employs TRBV5-3 and TRBJ1-6; possible D gene TRBD1, 6 bases. TRBV5-3 is treated as an ORF (open reading frame) with a function not yet certain. This CDR3 spans 18 amino acids. Trimming stripped 2 bases from V and 7 bases from J, with 22 bases between. DNA for the CDR3: TGTGCCAGAAGCTTCCCCCGTTCAGGGGTGTGGGAGAATTCACCCCTCCACTTT. Its translation: CARSFPRSGVWENSPLHF.

The rearrangement joins TRBV28 to TRBJ1-6, with D unresolved. CDR1 is MDHEN and CDR2 is SYDVKM in the germline V gene. The CDR3 length is 14 residues. Between the trimmed V and J ends, which lost 8 bases and 9 bases, there was a span of 17 bases. CDR3 in DNA: TGTGCCAGCGGGATCCAGGCCGAAGGTTCACCCCTCCACTTT. This sequence encodes CASGIQAEGSPLHF. The whole variable domain, remainder taken from reference TRBV28 and TRBJ1-6, is DVKVTQSSRYLVKRTGEKVFLECVQDMDHENMFWYRQDPGLGLRLIYFSYDVKMKEKGDIPEGYSVSREKKERFSLILESASTNQTSMYLCASGIQAEGSPLHFGNGTRLTVT.

The chain is built from TRBV6-5 and TRBJ1-2; D is unclear. From germline, CDR1 is MNHEY and CDR2 SVGAGI. This CDR3 contains 15 residues. Trimming took 3 bases from V and 3 from J, leaving 14 bases between them. The CDR3 region is CASSYGSRRYYGYTF. CDR3 sequence (DNA): TGTGCCAGCAGTTATGGGAGCCGGAGGTACTATGGCTACACCTTC.

The chain is built from TRBV5-5 and TRBJ2-7; 11 bases line up with TRBD2. The CDR3 contains 17 residues. The germline V gene has CDR1 SGHKS and CDR2 YYEKEE (reference sequence). V lost 4 bases to trimming and J lost 3 bases; unmatched junction nucleotides: 12. CDR3 in DNA: TGTGCCAGCAGCCCTCTTCGTCTAGCGGGAGGTGTCTACGAGCAGTACTTC. Protein sequence: CASSPLRLAGGVYEQYF.

CDR3 sequence: CASSLQQGRGYNEQFF. CDR3 DNA sequence: TGTGCCAGCAGTTTACAACAGGGTAGGGGGTACAATGAGCAGTTCTTC. The chain couples TRBV27 to TRBJ2-1; a possible D gene is TRBD1 (6 bases). CDR3 length: 16 residues. V was clipped by 2 bases and J by 4 bases, with 15 bases between them. From germline, CDR1 is MNHEY and CDR2 SMNVEV (reference sequence).

The chain recombines TRBV4-1 with TRBJ2-7; 9 positions match TRBD2. The CDR3 length is 20 residues. The V segment lost 0 bases and the J segment 0 bases; nucleotides outside the gene matches: 15. Germline-derived CDR1 and CDR2 are MGHRA and YSYEKL. The CDR3 nucleotides read TGCGCCAGCAGCCAAGAGAGACCGGAGGCGCGGGAGGGGAGCTCCTACGAGCAGTACTTC. Translated, it gives CASSQERPEAREGSSYEQYF.

This chain connects TRBV28 to TRBJ1-1; D perhaps matches TRBD1 (5 bases). Germline V gene sequence: CDR1 MDHEN, CDR2 SYDVKM. V dropped 2 bases and J dropped 5 bases, with 9 bases sitting between them. The CDR3 is made up of 13 amino acids. Here the CDR3 DNA reads TGTGCCAGCAGTTTACAGGGTAGGACTGAAGCTTTCTTT. Its protein product is CASSLQGRTEAFF.

The chain is built from TRBV28 and TRBJ2-7; D is uncertain. Trimming cost V 1 base and J 2 bases, with 3 bases left between them. The CDR3 is made up of 12 amino acids. In germline, CDR1 is MDHEN, CDR2 SYDVKM. CDR3 bases: TGTGCCAGCAGTTTATATACCTACGAGCAGTACTTC. This sequence encodes CASSLYTYEQYF. The complete variable domain, with remaining parts taken from reference TRBV28 and TRBJ2-7, reads DVKVTQSSRYLVKRTGEKVFLECVQDMDHENMFWYRQDPGLGLRLIYFSYDVKMKEKGDIPEGYSVSREKKERFSLILESASTNQTSMYLCASSLYTYEQYFGPGTRLTVT.

The table lists this clone with a count of one. This chain uses TRBV18 with TRBJ1-2, with 8 positions matching TRBD1. V lost 5 bases to trimming and J lost 1 base; unmatched junction nucleotides: 9. The CDR3 spans 16 residues. The germline V gene encodes CDR1 KGHSH and CDR2 LQKENI. In nucleotides, the CDR3 is TGTGCCAGCTCAACAGGACAGGGAGGCTTTAACTATGGCTACACCTTC. It translates to CASSTGQGGFNYGYTF. The full variable domain, its missing parts supplied by reference TRBV18 and TRBJ1-2, is NAGVMQNPRHLVRRRGQEARLRCSPMKGHSHVYWYRQLPEEGLKFMVYLQKENIIDESGMPKERFSAEFPKEGPSILRIQQVVRGDSAAYFCASSTGQGGFNYGYTFGSGTRLTVV.

V and J are TRBV7-2 and TRBJ1-1; tentatively, D is TRBD1 (5 bases). Germline V gene data show CDR1 as SGHTA and CDR2 as FQGNSA. There are 14 residues in the CDR3. V dropped 5 bases and J dropped 3 bases, with 13 bases sitting between them. CDR3 sequence reads: CASSHPRVYTEAFF. Written as DNA, the CDR3 is TGTGCCAGCAGCCACCCCAGGGTTTACACTGAAGCTTTCTTT.

Remarks on this clone: Other DNA sequences from this sample encode an identical CDR3 as well. The chain employs TRBV29-1 and TRBJ2-7; possibly TRBD2 for D (5 bases). Trimming took off 7 bases at V and 3 bases at J, with 13 bases between the two ends. The CDR3 extends over 12 amino acids. Germline CDR1 reads SQVTM; CDR2 reads ANQGSEA. This CDR3 reads CSGRDRLYEQYF. The CDR3 DNA follows: TGCAGCGGCCGGGATAGGCTCTACGAGCAGTACTTC.

As DNA, the CDR3 is TGTGCCAGCAGAGGATTAAGCGGGGGTTCCTACGAGCAGTACTTC. Translating gives CASRGLSGGSYEQYF. The J gene is TRBJ2-7, the V gene TRBV2; TRBD2 matches 8 bases. From germline, CDR1 is SNHLY and CDR2 FYNNEI. J gave up 1 base and V 6 bases, and 8 bases lay outside the gene matches. This CDR3 is built from 15 residues.

CDR3 coding DNA: TGTGCCAGCAGCCAGAGGGGGAGGAAGACCCAGTACTTC. It yields the protein CASSQRGRKTQYF. V usage is TRBV4-2 and J usage is TRBJ2-5; D is tentatively TRBD1 or TRBD2 (6 bases each). This CDR3 is built from 13 residues. Trimming stripped 3 bases from V and 6 bases from J, with 11 bases between. Germline V lookup: CDR1 LGHNA, CDR2 YNFKEQ.

The chain links TRBV5-5 to TRBJ2-7; D gene unclear. Germline loops: CDR1 SGHKS, CDR2 YYEKEE (reference sequence). Deletions cut 3 bases from V and 1 base from J, with 14 bases between. The CDR3 runs 15 residues. CDR3 in DNA: TGTGCCAGCAGCTCGAAGGGATTTACTTCCTACGAGCAGTACTTC. As protein: CASSSKGFTSYEQYF. The complete variable domain, with remaining parts taken from reference TRBV5-5 and TRBJ2-7, reads DAGVTQSPTHLIKTRGQQVTLRCSPISGHKSVSWYQQVLGQGPQFIFQYYEKEERGRGNFPDRFSARQFPNYSSELNVNALLLGDSALYLCASSSKGFTSYEQYFGPGTRLTVT.

Here the CDR3 DNA reads TGTGCCAGCTCACCGTACACCAGGATCGGTACCCCCTACAATGAGCAGTTCTTC. It translates to CASSPYTRIGTPYNEQFF. The rearrangement uses TRBV18 and TRBJ2-1, with D unresolved. CDR1 KGHSH and CDR2 LQKENI come from the germline V gene. The ends were cut back, 3 bases at V and 2 bases at J, with 20 bases in the middle. This CDR3 has 18 amino acids.

The chain joins TRBV28 to TRBJ2-7; D not resolved. CDR1 and CDR2 from the germline V gene are MDHEN and SYDVKM. The CDR3 is made up of 14 amino acids. The V end was cut by 5 bases, the J end by 7 bases, with 18 bases between. CDR3 residues: CASSLAARPREQYF. DNA of the CDR3: TGTGCCAGCAGTCTGGCGGCAAGACCGAGGGAGCAGTACTTC. Looking up the rest from reference TRBV28 and TRBJ2-7 gives the full variable domain: DVKVTQSSRYLVKRTGEKVFLECVQDMDHENMFWYRQDPGLGLRLIYFSYDVKMKEKGDIPEGYSVSREKKERFSLILESASTNQTSMYLCASSLAARPREQYFGPGTRLTVT.

The genes are TRBV23-1 and TRBJ1-2, with D possibly being TRBD1 (6 bases). TRBV23-1 is given ORF status, its function remaining uncertain. Trimming removed 6 bases from V and 6 bases from J, with 11 bases in between. The CDR3 contains 12 residues. The CDR3 reads CASRQGRNGYTF. The CDR3 DNA reads TGCGCCAGCAGACAGGGTAGGAATGGCTACACCTTC.

This clone was observed a single time. The chain links TRBV5-1 to TRBJ1-2; D is ambiguous. The CDR3 is 15 residues long. Trimming removed 4 bases from V and 9 bases from J, with 22 bases in between. Germline V gives CDR1 SGHRS, CDR2 YFSETQ. The CDR3 loop is CASSRREPASASYTF. CDR3 in DNA: TGCGCCAGCAGCCGCCGGGAGCCGGCTTCTGCTAGCTACACCTTC.

This rearrangement joins TRBV25-1 to TRBJ1-2, with D perhaps TRBD1 (5 bases). The CDR3 is 15 residues long. V dropped 1 base and J dropped 8 bases, with 17 bases sitting between them. Germline-derived CDR1 and CDR2 are MGHDK and SYGVNS. CDR3 amino acids: CASSEFMAGSPGYTF. For the CDR3, the DNA is TGTGCCAGCAGTGAATTTATGGCAGGGAGTCCCGGCTACACCTTC.

In its sample, this clone was seen once. The chain links TRBV10-1 to TRBJ1-1, with a tentative D call TRBD1 (6 bases). The CDR3 is made up of 14 amino acids. Germline CDR1 is WNHNN and CDR2 is SYGVQD (reference sequence). The germline V and J ends were trimmed by 7 bases and 3 bases, with 15 bases remaining between them. The DNA of the CDR3 is TGCGCCAGCATATATCGGGGGGCGGACACTGAAGCTTTCTTT. This sequence encodes CASIYRGADTEAFF.

The table lists this clone with a count of one. The CDR3 protein is CASSVGLDDYGYTF. The CDR3 DNA is TGTGCCAGCAGCGTAGGGTTGGACGACTATGGCTACACCTTC. The V gene is TRBV9, the J gene TRBJ1-2, with D unclear. The germline CDR1 and CDR2 sequences are SGDLS and YYNGEE. Between the trimmed V and J ends, which lost 0 bases and 3 bases, there was a span of 9 bases. The CDR3 length is 14 residues. Drawing the rest from reference TRBV9 and TRBJ1-2, the complete variable domain is DSGVTQTPKHLITATGQRVTLRCSPRSGDLSVYWYQQSLDQGLQFLIQYYNGEERAKGNILERFSAQQFPDLHSELNLSSLELGDSALYFCASSVGLDDYGYTFGSGTRLTVV.

This chain joins TRBV29-1 and TRBJ1-1; a possible D gene is TRBD1 (5 bases). The CDR3 totals 16 residues. Germline V gene data show CDR1 as SQVTM and CDR2 as ANQGSEA. The germline V and J ends were trimmed by 1 base and 4 bases, with 19 bases remaining between them. CDR3 protein: CSVEGDSRVMGTEAFF. The CDR3 DNA follows: TGCAGCGTTGAAGGGGATTCCAGGGTCATGGGCACTGAAGCTTTCTTT.